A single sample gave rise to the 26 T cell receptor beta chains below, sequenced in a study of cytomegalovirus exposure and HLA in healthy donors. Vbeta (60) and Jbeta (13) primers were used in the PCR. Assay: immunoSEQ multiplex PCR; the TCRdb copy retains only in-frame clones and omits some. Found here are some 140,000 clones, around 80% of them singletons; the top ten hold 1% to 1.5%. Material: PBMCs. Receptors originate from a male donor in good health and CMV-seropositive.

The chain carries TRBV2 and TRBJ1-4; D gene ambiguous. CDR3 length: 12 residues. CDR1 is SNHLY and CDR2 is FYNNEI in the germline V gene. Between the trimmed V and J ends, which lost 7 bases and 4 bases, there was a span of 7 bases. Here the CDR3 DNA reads TGTGCCAGCACCGCGTTTAATGAAAAACTGTTTTTT. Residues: CASTAFNEKLFF.

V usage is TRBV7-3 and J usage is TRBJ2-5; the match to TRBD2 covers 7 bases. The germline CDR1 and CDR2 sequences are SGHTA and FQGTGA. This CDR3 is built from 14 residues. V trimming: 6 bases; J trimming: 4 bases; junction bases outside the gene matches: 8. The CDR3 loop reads CASSLGEGRETQYF. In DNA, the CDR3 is TGTGCCAGCAGTTTGGGGGAGGGCCGAGAGACCCAGTACTTC.

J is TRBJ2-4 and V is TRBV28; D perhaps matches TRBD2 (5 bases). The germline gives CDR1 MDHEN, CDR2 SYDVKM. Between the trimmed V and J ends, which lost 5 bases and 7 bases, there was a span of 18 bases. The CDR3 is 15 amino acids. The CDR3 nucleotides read TGTGCCAGCAGTCTGGAAACTAGGGTCAATAACATTCAGTACTTC. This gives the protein CASSLETRVNNIQYF.

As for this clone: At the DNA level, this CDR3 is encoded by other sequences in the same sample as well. The CDR3 DNA sequence: TGTGCCAGCTCACCACAGGACAGTTCCTACGAGCAGTACTTC. Translated, it gives CASSPQDSSYEQYF. The rearrangement uses TRBV18 and TRBJ2-7; tentatively, D is TRBD1 (6 bases). Germline V gene lookup returns CDR1 KGHSH and CDR2 LQKENI. Trimming cost V 1 base and J 1 base, with 8 bases left between them. The CDR3 contains 14 residues.

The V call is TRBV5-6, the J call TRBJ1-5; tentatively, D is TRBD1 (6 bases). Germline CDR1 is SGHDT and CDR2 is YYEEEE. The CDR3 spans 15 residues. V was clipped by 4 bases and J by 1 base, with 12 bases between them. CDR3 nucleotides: TGTGCCAGCAGCCAGGGGACGGTGAGCAATCAGCCCCAGCATTTT. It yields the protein CASSQGTVSNQPQHF.

CDR3 protein: CASSYNLQLNTEAFF. The CDR3 DNA reads as TGTGCCAGCAGTTACAATTTACAGCTCAACACTGAAGCTTTCTTT. The V call is TRBV6-5, the J call TRBJ1-1; D remains ambiguous. This CDR3 is built from 15 residues. CDR1 and CDR2 from the germline V gene are MNHEY and SVGAGI. The V gene lost 2 bases and the J gene lost 2 bases, with 12 bases spanning the gap.

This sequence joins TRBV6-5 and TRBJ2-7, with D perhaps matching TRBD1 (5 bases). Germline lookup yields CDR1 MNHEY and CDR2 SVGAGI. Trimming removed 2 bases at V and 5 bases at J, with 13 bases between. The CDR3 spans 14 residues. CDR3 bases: TGTGCCAGCAGTTACCTCAGGGATGGGGACGAGCAGTACTTC. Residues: CASSYLRDGDEQYF.

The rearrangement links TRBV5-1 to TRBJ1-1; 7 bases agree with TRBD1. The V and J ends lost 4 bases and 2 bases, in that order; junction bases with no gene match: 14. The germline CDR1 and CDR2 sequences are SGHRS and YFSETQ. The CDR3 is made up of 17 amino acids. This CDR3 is CASSLRGQVLYNTEAFF. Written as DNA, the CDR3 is TGCGCCAGCAGCCTTCGAGGACAGGTTCTTTATAACACTGAAGCTTTCTTT.

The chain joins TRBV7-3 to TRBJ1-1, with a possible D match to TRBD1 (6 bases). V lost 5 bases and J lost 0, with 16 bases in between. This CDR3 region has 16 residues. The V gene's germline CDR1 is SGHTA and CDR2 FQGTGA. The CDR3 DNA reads TGTGCCAGCAGCCTACAGGGCGGTGGGATGAACACTGAAGCTTTCTTT. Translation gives CASSLQGGGMNTEAFF.

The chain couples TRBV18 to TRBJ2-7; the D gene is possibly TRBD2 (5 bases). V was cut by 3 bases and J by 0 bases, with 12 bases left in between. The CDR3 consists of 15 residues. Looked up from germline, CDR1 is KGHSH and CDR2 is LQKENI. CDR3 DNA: TGTGCCAGCTCACCGGCGGCGGGTGACTCCTACGAGCAGTACTTC. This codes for CASSPAAGDSYEQYF. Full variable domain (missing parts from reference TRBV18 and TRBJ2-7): NAGVMQNPRHLVRRRGQEARLRCSPMKGHSHVYWYRQLPEEGLKFMVYLQKENIIDESGMPKERFSAEFPKEGPSILRIQQVVRGDSAAYFCASSPAAGDSYEQYFGPGTRLTVT.

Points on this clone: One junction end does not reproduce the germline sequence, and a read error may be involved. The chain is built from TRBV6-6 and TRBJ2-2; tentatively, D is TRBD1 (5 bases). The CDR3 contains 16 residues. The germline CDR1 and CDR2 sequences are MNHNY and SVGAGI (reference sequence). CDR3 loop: CASTPPSQGYTGELFF. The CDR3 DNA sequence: TGTGCCAGCACCCCGCCCAGTCAGGGTTACACTGGGGAGCTGTTTTTT.

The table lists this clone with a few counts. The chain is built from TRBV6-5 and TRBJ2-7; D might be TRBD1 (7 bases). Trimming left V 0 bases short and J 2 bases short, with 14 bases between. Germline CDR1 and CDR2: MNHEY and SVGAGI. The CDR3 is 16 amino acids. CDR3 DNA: TGTGCCAGCAGTTACTCGAAGGGGGGACAGACCTACGAGCAGTACTTC. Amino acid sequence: CASSYSKGGQTYEQYF.

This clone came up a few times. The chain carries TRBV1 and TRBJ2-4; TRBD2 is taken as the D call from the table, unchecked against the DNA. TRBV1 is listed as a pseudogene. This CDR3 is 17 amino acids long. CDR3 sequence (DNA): TGCACCAGCAGCCAATTGAAAAGCCCACCAGCCAAAAACATTCAGTACTTC. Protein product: CTSSQLKSPPAKNIQYF.

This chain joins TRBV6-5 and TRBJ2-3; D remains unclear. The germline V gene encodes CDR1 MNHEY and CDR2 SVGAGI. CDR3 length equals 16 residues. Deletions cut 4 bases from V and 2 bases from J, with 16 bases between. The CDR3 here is CASSFTDLVDTDTQYF. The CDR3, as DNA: TGTGCCAGCAGTTTCACCGACCTAGTGGACACAGATACGCAGTATTTT.

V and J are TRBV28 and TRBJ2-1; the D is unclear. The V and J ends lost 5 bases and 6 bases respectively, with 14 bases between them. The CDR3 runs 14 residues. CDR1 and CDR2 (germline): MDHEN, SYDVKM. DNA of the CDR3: TGTGCCAGCAGTCCCCAACTTAGTACCAATGAGCAGTTCTTC. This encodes CASSPQLSTNEQFF.

The CDR3 DNA reads TGTGCCAGCAGTTTACTCGGGACAGGATCCTACGAGCAGTACTTC. Its protein is CASSLLGTGSYEQYF. This chain links TRBV27 with TRBJ2-7, with TRBD1 matching over 8 bases. The length of the CDR3 is 15 residues. Unmatched junction bases numbered 4, after V lost 2 bases and J lost 1 base. Germline-derived CDR1 and CDR2 are MNHEY and SMNVEV (reference sequence).

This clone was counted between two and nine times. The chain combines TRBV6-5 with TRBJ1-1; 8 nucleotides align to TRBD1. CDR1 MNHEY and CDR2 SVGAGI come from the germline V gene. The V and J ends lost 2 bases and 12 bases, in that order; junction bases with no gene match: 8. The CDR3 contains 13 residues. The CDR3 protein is CASSYGTGMVSFF. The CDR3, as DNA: TGTGCCAGCAGTTACGGGACAGGAATGGTGTCTTTCTTT.

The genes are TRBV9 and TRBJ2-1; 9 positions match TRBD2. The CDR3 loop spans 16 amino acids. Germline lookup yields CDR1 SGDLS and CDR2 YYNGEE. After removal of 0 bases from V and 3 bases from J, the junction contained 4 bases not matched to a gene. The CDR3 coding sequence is TGTGCCAGCAGCGTAGTAGCGGGAGAGGACTACAATGAGCAGTTCTTC. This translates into CASSVVAGEDYNEQFF.

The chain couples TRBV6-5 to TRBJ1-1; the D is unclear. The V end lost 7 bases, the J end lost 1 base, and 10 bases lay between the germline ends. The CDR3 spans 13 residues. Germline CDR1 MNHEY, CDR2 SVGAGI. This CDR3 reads CASKRGRNTEAFF. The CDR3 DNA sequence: TGTGCCAGCAAAAGAGGGAGGAACACTGAAGCTTTCTTT.

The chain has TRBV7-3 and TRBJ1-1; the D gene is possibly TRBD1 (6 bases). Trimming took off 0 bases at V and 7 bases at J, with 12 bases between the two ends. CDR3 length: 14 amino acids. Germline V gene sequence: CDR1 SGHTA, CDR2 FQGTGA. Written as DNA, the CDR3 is TGTGCCAGCAGCTTAACACCGCAGGGGAATGAAGCTTTCTTT. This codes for CASSLTPQGNEAFF.

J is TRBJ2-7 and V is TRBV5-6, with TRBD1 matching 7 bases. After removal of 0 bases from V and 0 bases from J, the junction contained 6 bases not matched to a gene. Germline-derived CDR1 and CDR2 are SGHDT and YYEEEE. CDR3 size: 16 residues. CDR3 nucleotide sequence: TGTGCCAGCAGCTTGGAGACAGGGCGATCCTCCTACGAGCAGTACTTC. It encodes CASSLETGRSSYEQYF.

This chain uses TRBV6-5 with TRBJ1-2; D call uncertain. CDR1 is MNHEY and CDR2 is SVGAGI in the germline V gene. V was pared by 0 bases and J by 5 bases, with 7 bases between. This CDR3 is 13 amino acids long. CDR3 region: CASSYSFLYGYTF. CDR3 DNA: TGTGCCAGCAGTTACTCCTTCCTGTATGGCTACACCTTC.

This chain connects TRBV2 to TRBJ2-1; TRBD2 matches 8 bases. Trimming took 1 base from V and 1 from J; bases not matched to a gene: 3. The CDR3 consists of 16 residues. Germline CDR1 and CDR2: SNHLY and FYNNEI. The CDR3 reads CASSEVAGGSYNEQFF. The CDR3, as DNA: TGTGCCAGCAGTGAAGTGGCGGGAGGTTCCTACAATGAGCAGTTCTTC. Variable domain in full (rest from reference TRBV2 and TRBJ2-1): EPEVTQTPSHQVTQMGQEVILRCVPISNHLYFYWYRQILGQKVEFLVSFYNNEISEKSEIFDDQFSVERPDGSNFTLKIRSTKLEDSAMYFCASSEVAGGSYNEQFFGPGTRLTVL.

CDR3 loop: CASSFARGGEQYF. In DNA form, the CDR3 reads TGCGCCAGCAGCTTTGCCAGGGGCGGGGAGCAGTACTTC. The V and J genes are TRBV5-1 and TRBJ2-7, with D perhaps TRBD1 (6 bases). This CDR3 comprises 13 residues. V lost 2 bases and J lost 7, with 13 bases in between. CDR1 is SGHRS and CDR2 is YFSETQ in the germline V gene.

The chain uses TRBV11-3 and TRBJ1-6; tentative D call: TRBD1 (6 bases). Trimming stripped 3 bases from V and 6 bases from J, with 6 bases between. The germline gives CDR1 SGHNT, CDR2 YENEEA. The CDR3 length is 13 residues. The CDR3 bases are TGTGCCAGCAGCTTGGGGGCTAATTCACCCCTCCACTTT. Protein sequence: CASSLGANSPLHF.

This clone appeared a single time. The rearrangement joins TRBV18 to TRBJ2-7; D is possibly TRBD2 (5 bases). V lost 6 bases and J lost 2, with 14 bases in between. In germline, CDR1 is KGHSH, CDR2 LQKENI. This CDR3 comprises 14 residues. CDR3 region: CASSLGLEAYEQYF. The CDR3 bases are TGTGCCAGCTCCCTGGGCCTGGAGGCCTACGAGCAGTACTTC.